This is a list of T cell receptor beta chains from one sample in a study of HIV-infected patients and healthy controls. One entry per CDR3 protein results from TCRdb running MiXCR on the 5' RACE reads. The table records 10,000 or so distinct CDR3 sequences, roughly 5.6% of them present only once. Sequencing was performed on blood, taken before antiretroviral therapy. Source of these receptors: an adult with HIV infection. The CDR3 runs from the conserved cysteine through the conserved F or W. Each record gives: D gene, V gene, J gene, CDR3 length, clone size, CDR3 DNA, CDR3 protein. A D gene is named only where the DNA matches it firmly. The size entry is marked missing in some rows and otherwise reads once, few, many or a size class.

.	TRBV3-1	TRBJ2-1	11	.	TGTGCCAGCAGCCGGGCGGATGAGCAGTTCTTC	CASSRADEQFF
TRBD2	TRBV4-1	TRBJ2-2	17	medium-sized	TGCGCCAGCAGCCTCCTCCCCAGCGGGACGAACACCGGGGAGCTGTTTTTT	CASSLLPSGTNTGELFF
.	TRBV27	TRBJ2-7	14	few	TGTGCCAGCAGTTCGCGTCATCAGGGAAGGGAGCAGTACTTC	CASSSRHQGREQYF
.	TRBV7-8	TRBJ1-6	13	large	TGTGCCAGCAGCTCCCTCCAAAACTCACCCCTCCACTTT	CASSSLQNSPLHF
TRBD2	TRBV28	TRBJ2-5	15	many	TGTGCCAGCAGTTTAGGAGCGGGGGGAGGAGAGACCCAGTACTTC	CASSLGAGGGETQYF
TRBD2	TRBV23-1	TRBJ2-3	18	many	TGCGCCAGCAGTCCCTCCCCGGCTAGCGGGAGACGGCAAGATACGCAGTATTTT	CASSPSPASGRRQDTQYF
.	TRBV28	TRBJ2-7	16	many	TGTGCCAGCAGGGCGACTTCGGGACAAATCCCCTACGAGCAGTACTTC	CASRATSGQIPYEQYF
.	TRBV6-2/TRBV6-3	TRBJ1-5	13	medium-sized	TGTGCCAGCAGTTCTGAGGGGCATCAGCCCCAGCATTTT	CASSSEGHQPQHF
.	TRBV5-5	TRBJ2-7	13	many	TGTGCCAGCAGCGACAGGCAGTCCTACGAGCAGTACTTC	CASSDRQSYEQYF
.	TRBV7-9	TRBJ2-3	14	medium-sized	TGTGCCAGCAGCCCGCCCCCCCCCACAGATACGCAGTATTTT	CASSPPPPTDTQYF
.	TRBV11-2	TRBJ2-2	15	medium-sized	TGTGCCAGCAGCCCACGGACAGTGAACACCGGGGAGCTGTTTTTT	CASSPRTVNTGELFF
.	TRBV10-2	TRBJ2-7	13	medium-sized	TGCGCCAGCAGTGAGTCCAGGGCCTACGAGCAGTACTTC	CASSESRAYEQYF
.	TRBV29-1	TRBJ2-5	14	many	TGCAGCGCCGCCGGGTCAGGGACGGGGGAGACCCAGTACTTC	CSAAGSGTGETQYF
TRBD1	TRBV28	TRBJ2-5	16	few	TGTGCCAGCAGTGCCCTAGGAGGACAGGCGGGAGAGACCCAGTACTTC	CASSALGGQAGETQYF
.	TRBV20-1	TRBJ2-5	13	many	TGCAGTGCCCCCCGGACACTTCAAGAGACCCAGTACTTC	CSAPRTLQETQYF
.	TRBV19	TRBJ1-1	14	many	TGTGCCAGTAGAGGTGAGGCCTCATGGTATGAAGCTTTCTTT	CASRGEASWYEAFF
.	TRBV12-3/TRBV12-4	TRBJ1-1	13	many	TGTGCCAGCAGTTGGGTGGGGAAGAATGAAGCTTTCTTT	CASSWVGKNEAFF
.	TRBV3-1	TRBJ2-3	12	.	TGTGCCAGCAGCCAAGATGCGAGGGAACCCTATTTT	CASSQDAREPYF
.	TRBV13	TRBJ2-7	14	many	TGTGCCAGCAGCCGAGAAAGGGACTCCTACGAGCAGTACTTC	CASSRERDSYEQYF
.	TRBV7-9	TRBJ1-2	13	medium-sized	TGTGCCAGCAGCCACAATTTAGGCTATGGCTACACCTTC	CASSHNLGYGYTF
TRBD1	TRBV20-1	TRBJ2-7	15	medium-sized	TGCAGTGCTAGTTATGTCGGGACAGGGTACTACGAGCAGTACTTC	CSASYVGTGYYEQYF
TRBD2	TRBV6-6	TRBJ2-7	15	many	TGTGCCAGCAGTTTATCTAGCGGGGGGGCGGGGGAGCAGTACTTC	CASSLSSGGAGEQYF
TRBD2	TRBV6-1	TRBJ2-1	18	.	TGTGCCAGCAGTGAAGACCGAGTCCGGGAGGTTGCCTACAATGAGCAGTTCTTC	CASSEDRVREVAYNEQFF
.	TRBV27	TRBJ2-3	15	medium-sized	TGTGCCAGCAGTTTGGGGGGTTTCAAGGCGGATACGCAGTATTTT	CASSLGGFKADTQYF
.	TRBV6-5	TRBJ1-1	13	.	TGTGCCAGCACCGACGAGAGGAACACTGAAGCTTTCTTT	CASTDERNTEAFF
.	TRBV19	TRBJ2-7	13	many	TGTGCCAGTAGTATCCGGGGGCTCGACGAGCAGTACTTC	CASSIRGLDEQYF
.	TRBV7-9	TRBJ1-5	14	medium-sized	TGTGCCAGCAGCACCGGACACCCCAATCAGCCCCAGCATTTT	CASSTGHPNQPQHF
.	TRBV7-9	TRBJ1-5	11	many	TGTGCCAGCAGCTTAGAGGGAACCCAGCATTTT	CASSLEGTQHF
TRBD1	TRBV28	TRBJ2-3	16	few	TGTGCCAGCAGTCCCACTTCCGACAGGGTTCAAGATACGCAGTATTTT	CASSPTSDRVQDTQYF
.	TRBV12-3/TRBV12-4	TRBJ1-5	16	many	TGTGCCAGCAGTTCGGCACAGGTTGGTAGCAATCAGCCCCAGCATTTT	CASSSAQVGSNQPQHF
TRBD2	TRBV4-1	TRBJ2-1	17	.	TGCGCCAGCAGCCAATCGGAGACTAGCGGGGGGGCCAATGAGCAGTTCTTC	CASSQSETSGGANEQFF
.	TRBV4-1	TRBJ2-3	16	medium-sized	TGCGCCAGCAGCCAAGATCCTGGTGCCCCAGGGGATACGCAGTATTTT	CASSQDPGAPGDTQYF
TRBD1	TRBV7-8	TRBJ2-5	16	medium-sized	TGTGCCAGCAGCTTGGGACAGGTCGCGTACCAAGAGACCCAGTACTTC	CASSLGQVAYQETQYF
.	TRBV25-1	TRBJ1-4	15	many	TGTGCCAGCAGTGAATACCCCCAAGGGGGGGAAAAACTGTTTTTT	CASSEYPQGGEKLFF
.	TRBV7-8	TRBJ2-7	17	many	TGTGCCAGCAGCTACCGCTCCCCCGGCAACATGGACTACGAGCAGTACTTC	CASSYRSPGNMDYEQYF
.	TRBV6-5	TRBJ2-1	16	many	TGTGCCAGCAGTACTGGCCTCACAGGGATCTACAATGAGCAGTTCTTC	CASSTGLTGIYNEQFF
TRBD1	TRBV30	TRBJ1-1	15	many	TGTGCCTGTCAAAGGGGGACAGACATGAACACTGAAGCTTTCTTT	CACQRGTDMNTEAFF
.	TRBV3-1	TRBJ2-1	14	medium-sized	TGTGCCAGCAGCCAAGAAGGCTTGTACAATGAGCAGTTCTTC	CASSQEGLYNEQFF
.	TRBV20-1	TRBJ2-3	14	many	TGCAGTGCTAGCCCCGGGGCCGGGACAGATACGCAGTATTTT	CSASPGAGTDTQYF
.	TRBV5-1	TRBJ2-3	13	many	TGCGCCAGCACCGCCGGCAGCACAGATACGCAGTATTTT	CASTAGSTDTQYF
.	TRBV11-2	TRBJ2-3	12	many	TGTGCCAGCAGGTCGGGGCAGGATACGCAGTATTTT	CASRSGQDTQYF
TRBD2	TRBV5-6	TRBJ2-6	20	many	TGTGCCAGCGCCCTTGCTGCCCGGGGGGGATTTTTAACTGGGGCCAACGTCCTGACTTTC	CASALAARGGFLTGANVLTF
TRBD1	TRBV7-9	TRBJ1-1	13	many	TGTGCCAGCAGCTTCCCTGGGACAGGTGAAGCTTTCTTT	CASSFPGTGEAFF
.	TRBV27	TRBJ1-1	14	medium-sized	TGTGCCAGCAGTTTTGGGGGTTCGGTGGTTGAAGCTTTCTTT	CASSFGGSVVEAFF
TRBD1	TRBV5-4	TRBJ2-7	13	many	TGTGCCAGCAGCTTTACAGGGGGCATCGAGCAGTACTTC	CASSFTGGIEQYF